This entry is about one T cell receptor (beta chain). Its cognate antigen is unknown. These data come from a study of OX40 agonist ivuxolimab in advanced cancers. Overall study context: Enrollees could have had prior anti-PD-1, anti-PD-L1 or anti-CTLA-4 therapy, which about 40% had received. Study findings and constraints: In the 0.1-3.0 mg/kg groups, partial responders showed among the lowest expansion. Low normalized T-cell clonal expansion also characterized some of the nonresponders. The CD4+ and CD8+ T cells in the blood had expanded clonally by week 6 at 0.1 to 3.0 mg/kg.

The data were produced by immunoSEQ multiplex PCR, yet TCRdb's version contains in-frame clones alone and is incomplete. The table shows over 80,000 clones, with 85% to 90% occurring only once. CDR3 length: 14 residues. CDR1 and CDR2 (germline): SGHDT, YYEEEE. V was clipped by 2 bases and J by 4 bases, with 12 bases between them. The chain recombines TRBV5-6 with TRBJ1-2; tentatively, D is TRBD1 (6 bases). This receptor was identified in an adult with an advanced solid tumor such as melanoma, head and neck, liver or kidney cancer. The sample was CD4+ or CD8+ T cells sorted from blood, taken in a trial of the OX40 agonist ivuxolimab. The DNA for the CDR3 is TGTGCCAGCAGCTTTGGGCAGGGGACCTATGGCTACACCTTC. Amino acid sequence: CASSFGQGTYGYTF.